This T cell receptor (beta chain) was sequenced during a study of CD8 T cells in ankylosing spondylitis. Scientists made TCR beta libraries using quantitative 5'-RACE with molecular barcodes. TCRdb reprocessed the 5' RACE reads with MiXCR, giving one entry per CDR3 protein. The repertoire holds about 250,000 distinct CDR3 sequences, with around 32% as singletons. The CDR3 totals 14 residues. V trimming: 4 bases; J trimming: 1 base; junction bases outside the gene matches: 3. CDR1 is DFQATT and CDR2 is SNEGSKA in the germline V gene (reference sequence). Points from the study as a whole: Earlier studies detected some motif variants in reactive arthritis synovial fluid and blood. Researchers reportedly found disease-linked clones significantly enriched in matched ankylosing spondylitis synovial fluid. The study identified a TCR beta motif of several highly homologous variants that appeared characteristic of ankylosing spondylitis blood.

This clonotype was seen only a few times. Its cognate antigen is unknown. The sequence was collected from a male donor with ankylosing spondylitis or in good health (not recorded which). The sequenced sample consisted of blood, either unsorted or a sorted T cell fraction (not recorded which). The chain couples TRBV20-1 to TRBJ2-1, with 8 bases matching TRBD1. CDR3 sequence reads: CSATGQVSYNEQFF. The CDR3 DNA follows: TGCAGTGCTACGGGACAGGTGTCCTACAATGAGCAGTTCTTC.